Presented here are 28 T cell receptor beta chains from one specimen sequenced in a study of T cells in Graves' hyperthyroidism and ophthalmopathy. Researchers took RNA transcripts and amplified the TCR beta CDR3 regions from them. Initially, a first-round RT-PCR of the TCR CDR3 employed the HTBI primer set. TCRdb ran MiXCR on the multiplex PCR reads and lists one entry per CDR3 protein. The table records 620,000 or so distinct CDR3 sequences, 13% to 15% of them present only once. Sequenced: blood. The receptor source for this set is a woman between 50 and 59 years old with Graves' ophthalmopathy.

This clonotype was detected ten times or more. The chain uses TRBV7-8 and TRBJ2-5; D is perhaps TRBD2 (6 bases). This CDR3 has 15 amino acids. The V and J ends lost 1 base and 5 bases respectively, with 14 bases between them. Germline CDR1 is SGHVS and CDR2 is FQNEAQ. The CDR3 coding sequence is TGTGCCAGCAGCTTAGGGACCGGGAGCCCGGAGACCCAGTACTTC. As protein: CASSLGTGSPETQYF. Filled out from reference TRBV7-8 and TRBJ2-5, the complete variable domain reads GAGVSQSPRYKVAKRGQDVALRCDPISGHVSLFWYQQALGQGPEFLTYFQNEAQLDKSGLPSDRFFAERPEGSVSTLKIQRTQQEDSAVYLCASSLGTGSPETQYFGPGTRLLVL.

On this clonotype itself: It may be a read error: a sequence one base away is much more abundant. The V call is TRBV12-3 or TRBV12-4, the J call TRBJ1-6, with D perhaps TRBD1 (5 bases). Deletions cut 5 bases from V and 9 bases from J, with 17 bases between. The length of the CDR3 is 15 residues. CDR3 sequence reads: CASSAPGGGSSPLHF. DNA of the CDR3: TGTGCCAGCAGTGCACCGGGGGGGGGTAGTTCACCCCTCCACTTT.

Ten or more counts support this clonotype. The rearrangement joins TRBV3-1 to TRBJ1-4; D is ambiguous. CDR3 size: 15 residues. Trimming removed 0 bases from V and 5 bases from J, with 10 bases in between. The germline V gene has CDR1 LGHDT and CDR2 YNNKEL (reference sequence). CDR3 DNA: TGTGCCAGCAGCCAAGAGGGCAGCTTAAATGAAAAACTGTTTTTT. It codes for CASSQEGSLNEKLFF. The complete variable domain, with remaining parts taken from reference TRBV3-1 and TRBJ1-4, reads DTAVSQTPKYLVTQMGNDKSIKCEQNLGHDTMYWYKQDSKKFLKIMFSYNNKELIINETVPNRFSPKSPDKAHLNLHINSLELGDSAVYFCASSQEGSLNEKLFFGSGTQLSVL.

The genes are TRBV2 and TRBJ1-1, with D possibly matching TRBD1 (6 bases). The CDR3 has 12 amino acids. CDR1 and CDR2 from the germline V gene are SNHLY and FYNNEI. Trimming left V 5 bases short and J 6 bases short, with 10 bases between. Written as DNA, the CDR3 is TGTGCCAGCAGTTGGACAGTGCCTGAAGCTTTCTTT. This translates into CASSWTVPEAFF.

At least ten counts were recorded for this clonotype. The rearrangement joins TRBV28 to TRBJ2-3; 12 bases agree with TRBD2. This CDR3 has 15 amino acids. Trimming took 3 bases from V and 4 from J; bases not matched to a gene: 2. Per the germline V gene, CDR1 is MDHEN and CDR2 is SYDVKM. CDR3 DNA sequence: TGTGCCAGCAGTTTCCGACTAGCGGGAGCAGATACGCAGTATTTT. This encodes CASSFRLAGADTQYF.

In its sample, this clonotype was seen many times. This chain links TRBV12-3 or TRBV12-4 with TRBJ2-1; TRBD2 aligns across 9 bases. The V and J ends lost 5 bases and 1 base, in that order; junction bases with no gene match: 9. The CDR3 has 17 residues. CDR3 in amino acids: CASSHPHSGRSYNEQFF. Written as DNA, the CDR3 is TGTGCCAGCAGTCACCCTCATAGCGGGAGATCCTACAATGAGCAGTTCTTC.

This clonotype was found many times. CDR3 coding DNA: TGCAGTGCTAGAGAAGGGGTAAGCTCCTACAATGAGCAGTTCTTC. Translating gives CSAREGVSSYNEQFF. The chain combines TRBV20-1 with TRBJ2-1, with D perhaps TRBD1 (5 bases). This CDR3 spans 15 amino acids. V was trimmed by 0 bases and J by 0 bases, leaving 9 bases between them. Germline CDR1 is DFQATT and CDR2 is SNEGSKA (reference sequence).

As to this clonotype: This may arise from a read error, as a much more abundant clone is one base away. V is TRBV27 and J is TRBJ2-1; the D gene is possibly TRBD1 (6 bases). Near its end, the DNA agrees better with TRBJ2-7, so the J call may be wrong. This CDR3 region has 14 residues. Germline lookup yields CDR1 MNHEY and CDR2 SMNVEV (reference sequence). The CDR3 sequence: CASSVYREHNEQYF. For the CDR3, the DNA is TGTGCCAGCAGTGTGTACAGGGAACACAATGAGCAGTACTTC.

CDR3 loop: CASSAYTSPYNEQFF. The CDR3, as DNA: TGTGCCAGCAGTGCCTACACGAGCCCCTACAATGAGCAGTTCTTC. The chain is built from TRBV6-1 and TRBJ2-1; no firm D call. This CDR3 spans 15 amino acids. Trimming took 4 bases from V and 2 from J, leaving 12 bases between them. Germline V lookup: CDR1 MNHNS, CDR2 SASEGT.

Ten or more counts support this clonotype. CDR3 region: CASRRWAENTEAFF. In DNA form, the CDR3 reads TGTGCCAGCAGGCGCTGGGCAGAGAACACTGAAGCTTTCTTT. The chain couples TRBV6-1 to TRBJ1-1; no definite D call. This CDR3 is 14 amino acids long. The V and J ends lost 6 bases and 1 base respectively, with 12 bases between them. Germline assignment: CDR1 MNHNS and CDR2 SASEGT.

This chain connects TRBV24-1 to TRBJ2-1; TRBD1 matches at 10 bases. The CDR3 consists of 16 residues. The junction had 10 bases not matched to a gene; V was cut back by 4 bases and J by 8 bases. Germline V CDR1 and CDR2: KGHDR, SFDVKD. The CDR3 loop is CATSDYGTGALDEQFF. The CDR3 DNA reads as TGTGCCACCAGTGACTACGGGACAGGGGCTTTGGATGAGCAGTTCTTC.

This clonotype has at least ten counts. The V and J genes are TRBV7-2 and TRBJ2-2; unclear D gene. Germline lookup yields CDR1 SGHTA and CDR2 FQGNSA. The CDR3 spans 15 residues. V shed 5 bases and J shed 0 bases, with 10 bases lying between them. The CDR3 sequence: CASSDTWTNTGELFF. For the CDR3, the DNA is TGTGCCAGCAGCGACACCTGGACGAACACCGGGGAGCTGTTTTTT.

This clonotype appeared many times. The chain couples TRBV28 to TRBJ1-4; TRBD1 is a possible D gene (6 bases). The CDR3 totals 14 residues. Germline CDR1 is MDHEN and CDR2 is SYDVKM. Trimming left V 8 bases short and J 7 bases short, with 17 bases between. The CDR3 loop reads CASAREGDIEKLFF. CDR3 sequence (DNA): TGTGCCAGCGCCCGGGAAGGGGACATTGAAAAACTGTTTTTT.

Only a few counts were recorded for this clonotype. The rearrangement joins TRBV29-1 to TRBJ1-1; D gene uncertain. The CDR3 has 10 amino acids. Germline lookup yields CDR1 SQVTM and CDR2 ANQGSEA. Trimming removed 0 bases at V and 11 bases at J, with 7 bases between. The CDR3 DNA reads as TGCAGCGTTGAAGAGTCTGTTGCTTTCTTT. It is translated as CSVEESVAFF.

The V gene is TRBV19, the J gene TRBJ2-1, with TRBD2 matching 11 bases. Germline V gene lookup returns CDR1 LNHDA and CDR2 SQIVND (reference sequence). With V trimmed by 9 bases and J by 0 bases, 7 bases remained unmatched. This CDR3 region has 16 residues. CDR3 in DNA: TGTGCCAGCCAAAGACTAGCGGGAAGCTCCTACAATGAGCAGTTCTTC. Protein product: CASQRLAGSSYNEQFF.

This clonotype was seen many times. V usage is TRBV6-1 and J usage is TRBJ2-7; weak D call: TRBD2 (5 bases). Germline CDR1 and CDR2: MNHNS and SASEGT. V was pared by 5 bases and J by 0 bases, with 14 bases between. This CDR3 contains 15 residues. The CDR3 nucleotides are TGTGCCAGCAGTTCCCAGCGGCAAAGCTCCTACGAGCAGTACTTC. Translating it yields CASSSQRQSSYEQYF.

Ten or more counts support this clonotype. The chain carries TRBV11-2 and TRBJ1-1; D remains ambiguous. The CDR3 runs 14 residues. V gave up 1 base and J gave up 3 bases, with 9 bases separating them. The V gene's germline CDR1 is SGHAT and CDR2 FQNNGV. CDR3 region: CASSLVGTDTEAFF. DNA for the CDR3: TGTGCCAGCAGCTTAGTAGGCACCGACACTGAAGCTTTCTTT.

This chain uses TRBV7-2 with TRBJ1-1; D is uncertain. This CDR3 is 14 amino acids long. In germline, CDR1 is SGHTA, CDR2 FQGNSA. The V end lost 1 base, the J end lost 10 bases, and 16 bases lay between the germline ends. The CDR3 DNA reads TGTGCCAGCAGCTTAGGTCTCGGCCGTGGTGGAGCTTTCTTT. Translated, it gives CASSLGLGRGGAFF.

The chain links TRBV5-1 to TRBJ2-6; no clear D. The CDR3 extends over 15 amino acids. Deletions cut 0 bases from V and 2 bases from J, with 6 bases between. In germline, CDR1 is SGHRS, CDR2 YFSETQ. In DNA, the CDR3 is TGCGCCAGCAGCTTGGTCGAGGCTGGGGCCAACGTCCTGACTTTC. It codes for CASSLVEAGANVLTF.

This sequence joins TRBV7-6 and TRBJ2-3, with 13 positions matching TRBD2. Losses at the gene ends were 4 bases for V and 4 bases for J; bases not matched to a gene: 5. Germline V gene lookup returns CDR1 SGHVS and CDR2 FNYEAQ. This CDR3 has 16 amino acids. The CDR3 reads CASSYRLAGGSDTQYF. The CDR3 DNA sequence: TGTGCCAGCAGCTACCGACTAGCGGGAGGCTCAGATACGCAGTATTTT.

At least ten counts were recorded for this clonotype. The J gene is TRBJ2-2, the V gene TRBV7-6; 9 bases line up with TRBD2. CDR3 length: 16 residues. V shed 2 bases and J 7 bases; nucleotides not matched to a gene: 8. Germline V gene lookup returns CDR1 SGHVS and CDR2 FNYEAQ. Here the CDR3 reads CASSLIVAGAGGELFF. The CDR3 nucleotides read TGTGCCAGCAGCTTAATTGTAGCGGGAGCCGGCGGGGAGCTGTTTTTT.

In regard to this clonotype: Lacking the conserved final phenylalanine or tryptophan, this CDR3 likely reflects a read error. This chain uses TRBV7-2 with TRBJ1-1; possible D gene TRBD1, 6 bases. The CDR3 loop spans 13 amino acids. With 5 bases removed from V and 1 base from J, the gap between germline ends came to 8 bases. Germline V CDR1 and CDR2: SGHTA, FQGNSA. The CDR3 bases are TGTGCCAGCAGCGTACAGGGGAACACTGAAGCTTTCTCT. Translation: CASSVQGNTEAFS.

This clonotype was observed a handful of times. This chain connects TRBV25-1 to TRBJ2-5, with 9 bases aligning to TRBD1. Germline assignment: CDR1 MGHDK and CDR2 SYGVNS. This CDR3 region has 14 residues. V shed 3 bases, J shed 5 bases, and the junction held 4 bases outside the gene matches. The CDR3 coding sequence is TGTGCCAGCAGTGAGTTGGACAGGGGTGAGACCCAGTACTTC. Translation: CASSELDRGETQYF.

This clonotype was counted only a few times. The chain carries TRBV5-4 and TRBJ1-5; a weak D match, TRBD1 (5 bases). The germline V and J ends were trimmed by 5 bases and 4 bases, with 16 bases remaining between them. This CDR3 contains 15 residues. Germline lookup yields CDR1 SGHNT and CDR2 YYREEE (reference sequence). As DNA, the CDR3 is TGTGCCAGCAGTCTGAGGGAGGCAGGGAATCAGCCCCAGCATTTT. It translates to CASSLREAGNQPQHF.

The genes are TRBV9 and TRBJ1-2; 9 bases are shared with TRBD1. Germline V gene data show CDR1 as SGDLS and CDR2 as YYNGEE. This CDR3 has 16 amino acids. The V gene end was trimmed by 3 bases and the J gene end by 0 bases; junction bases not matched to a gene: 6. This CDR3 is CASSAQGAWTNYGYTF. The DNA for the CDR3 is TGTGCCAGCAGCGCACAGGGGGCCTGGACTAACTATGGCTACACCTTC.

This clonotype was observed at least ten times. The V call is TRBV28, the J call TRBJ2-1; TRBD1 aligns across 9 bases. The germline gives CDR1 MDHEN, CDR2 SYDVKM. V shed 5 bases, J shed 8 bases, and the junction held 4 bases outside the gene matches. The CDR3 length is 13 residues. The CDR3 region is CASSGGQGYEQFF. The DNA for the CDR3 is TGTGCCAGCAGTGGGGGACAGGGCTATGAGCAGTTCTTC.

Note on this clonotype: This clone may be a read error of a much larger clone one base away. This rearrangement joins TRBV18 to TRBJ2-7; no clear D. With 6 bases removed from V and 1 base from J, the gap between germline ends came to 25 bases. The CDR3 covers 18 residues. Germline CDR1 KGHSH, CDR2 LQKENI. The DNA for the CDR3 is TGTGCCAGCTCGCCCCTCTCGATTACACGGGTCGGGTCCTACGAGCAGTACTTC. As protein: CASSPLSITRVGSYEQYF.

At least ten counts were recorded for this clonotype. V gene TRBV4-2 combines with J gene TRBJ2-7; 7 bases match TRBD1. The CDR3 has 12 residues. After removal of 4 bases from V and 6 bases from J, the junction contained 3 bases not matched to a gene. Germline V gene lookup returns CDR1 LGHNA and CDR2 YNFKEQ. The CDR3 DNA follows: TGTGCCAGCAGCCTAAGACAGGGCGAGCAGTACTTC. This gives the protein CASSLRQGEQYF.